These 22 T cell receptor beta chains were all obtained from the same sample, sequenced in a study of identifying expanded T cells in peripheral blood. Profiled with immunoSEQ multiplex PCR; TCRdb holds only in-frame clones, not every one. The sample holds under 150,000 clones, around nine tenths seen once. Sequencing was done on a sample of blood. Receptors originate from a person aged 18-69 years in good health.

This clone came up once. The V call is TRBV21-1, the J call TRBJ2-4; TRBD2 reflects the table's D call only, with no check against the DNA. TRBV21-1 is labeled a pseudogene. CDR3 length: 16 residues. CDR3 nucleotides: TGTGCCAGCAGCGGGTTAGCGGGGCCCGCCAAAAACATTCAGTACTTC. Residues: CASSGLAGPAKNIQYF.

This CDR3 is CASSLADRVIPEAFF. The CDR3 region has the DNA TGTGCCAGCAGCTTGGCCGACAGGGTAATCCCTGAAGCTTTCTTT. V and J are TRBV7-9 and TRBJ1-1, with 7 bases lining up with TRBD1. CDR3 size: 15 residues. Germline CDR1 is SEHNR and CDR2 is FQNEAQ (reference sequence). The V segment lost 3 bases and the J segment 6 bases; nucleotides outside the gene matches: 10.

This sequence joins TRBV30 and TRBJ1-4, with D perhaps TRBD1 (5 bases). This CDR3 has 13 residues. Trimming shortened V by 7 bases and J by 7 bases, and 16 bases separated the two germline ends. Germline CDR1 reads GTSNPN; CDR2 reads SVGIG (reference sequence). CDR3 nucleotides: TGTGCCTTGGAAGTAGGGACCATTGAAAAACTGTTTTTT. It is translated as CALEVGTIEKLFF. The whole variable domain, filled in from reference TRBV30 and TRBJ1-4, reads SQTIHQWPATLVQPVGSPLSLECTVEGTSNPNLYWYRQAAGRGLQLLFYSVGIGQISSEVPQNLSASRPQDRQFILSSKKLLLSDSGFYLCALEVGTIEKLFFGSGTQLSVL.

The gene calls are TRBV2 and TRBJ2-3; 15 bases agree with TRBD2. Germline assignment: CDR1 SNHLY and CDR2 FYNNEI. The V segment lost 6 bases and the J segment 3 bases; nucleotides outside the gene matches: 7. CDR3 size: 17 residues. The CDR3 sequence is CASSGLAGGPGTDTQYF. In DNA, the CDR3 is TGTGCCAGCAGCGGACTAGCGGGAGGGCCAGGGACAGATACGCAGTATTTT. Full variable domain (outside the CDR3, taken from reference TRBV2 and TRBJ2-3): EPEVTQTPSHQVTQMGQEVILRCVPISNHLYFYWYRQILGQKVEFLVSFYNNEISEKSEIFDDQFSVERPDGSNFTLKIRSTKLEDSAMYFCASSGLAGGPGTDTQYFGPGTRLTVL.

The J gene is TRBJ2-3, the V gene TRBV5-1; TRBD2 aligns across 9 bases. The trim removed 3 bases at V and 0 bases at J, leaving 8 bases unmatched. Germline V lookup: CDR1 SGHRS, CDR2 YFSETQ. The CDR3 has 17 residues. The CDR3 nucleotides read TGCGCCAGCAGCTCCCTTTCTCTAGCGGGAAGCACAGATACGCAGTATTTT. Amino acid sequence: CASSSLSLAGSTDTQYF.

The CDR3 loop is CASSLRFADGGEAFF. CDR3 bases: TGTGCCAGCAGCTTAAGATTTGCCGACGGGGGGGAAGCTTTCTTT. J is TRBJ1-1 and V is TRBV7-3; D is perhaps TRBD1 (5 bases). CDR1 is SGHTA and CDR2 is FQGTGA in the germline V gene. Trimming pared 1 base from V and 8 bases from J, leaving 17 bases between. The length of the CDR3 is 15 residues. Full variable domain (missing parts from reference TRBV7-3 and TRBJ1-1): GAGVSQTPSNKVTEKGKYVELRCDPISGHTALYWYRQSLGQGPEFLIYFQGTGAADDSGLPNDRFFAVRPEGSVSTLKIQRTERGDSAVYLCASSLRFADGGEAFFGQGTRLTVV.

The rearrangement joins TRBV4-1 to TRBJ2-5, with 12 bases fitting TRBD2. The J call may be incorrect, as the DNA end agrees better with TRBJ2-7. The CDR3 consists of 15 residues. Germline CDR1 MGHRA, CDR2 YSYEKL. In DNA form, the CDR3 reads TGCGCCAGCAGCCAAGCGGGACTAGCGGGTTACGAGCAGTACTTC. Translation: CASSQAGLAGYEQYF.

The table lists this clone with a count of one. A much larger clone differs by one base, so this may be a read error. The chain has TRBV7-9 and TRBJ1-1; 7 positions match TRBD1. Germline CDR1 is SEHNR and CDR2 is FQNEAQ (reference sequence). V was pared by 0 bases and J by 6 bases, with 1 base of the junction left unmatched. The CDR3 length is 13 residues. The CDR3 nucleotides read TGTGCCAGCAGCTTAGCAGGGGGCCCTGAAGCTTTCTTT. This gives the protein CASSLAGGPEAFF.

Regarding this clone: Other DNA sequences of this sample code for an identical CDR3. The genes are TRBV2 and TRBJ1-2; D is undetermined. The germline V gene encodes CDR1 SNHLY and CDR2 FYNNEI. Trimming left V 1 base short and J 4 bases short, with 7 bases between. The CDR3 has 13 residues. CDR3 in amino acids: CASSEEGGYGYTF. The CDR3, as DNA: TGTGCCAGCAGTGAAGAGGGAGGCTATGGCTACACCTTC.

V is TRBV5-1 and J is TRBJ2-2, with 8 bases identical to TRBD1. J was trimmed by 6 bases and V by 4 bases; bases with no gene match: 5. The CDR3 extends over 14 amino acids. The germline gives CDR1 SGHRS, CDR2 YFSETQ. The CDR3 sequence is CASSPAGQAGELFF. The CDR3, as DNA: TGCGCCAGCAGCCCCGCGGGACAGGCCGGGGAGCTGTTTTTT.

The rearrangement joins TRBV30 to TRBJ1-5, with D possibly TRBD1 on 6 matching bases. Trimming left V 0 bases short and J 0 bases short, with 15 bases between. This CDR3 is 17 amino acids long. Germline CDR1 GTSNPN, CDR2 SVGIG (reference sequence). The CDR3 DNA reads TGTGCCTGGAGTGTATTTGGGGGCCCCAATAGCAATCAGCCCCAGCATTTT. Protein: CAWSVFGGPNSNQPQHF.

The chain recombines TRBV28 with TRBJ2-3, with 10 bases identical to TRBD2. V gave up 1 base and J gave up 5 bases; unmatched junction bases: 3. CDR3 length equals 15 residues. Germline V lookup: CDR1 MDHEN, CDR2 SYDVKM. CDR3 bases: TGTGCCAGCAGTTTATACCTAGCGGGAGTAGATACGCAGTATTTT. Its protein product is CASSLYLAGVDTQYF.

This chain uses TRBV11-2 with TRBJ1-1; the D is unclear. V lost 4 bases, J lost 2 bases, and 17 bases lay in between. The CDR3 spans 16 residues. The germline V gene encodes CDR1 SGHAT and CDR2 FQNNGV. The CDR3 DNA is TGTGCCAGCAGCTCTATCGGGGTGGTGGAAAACACTGAAGCTTTCTTT. Protein: CASSSIGVVENTEAFF.

The chain carries TRBV5-1 and TRBJ1-6, with D perhaps TRBD1 (5 bases). The V gene's germline CDR1 is SGHRS and CDR2 YFSETQ. V was pared by 4 bases and J by 8 bases, with 19 bases between. The CDR3 runs to 16 residues. The CDR3: CASSLTTRGPDSPLHF. In nucleotides, the CDR3 is TGCGCCAGCAGCCTAACAACGAGGGGTCCGGATTCACCCCTCCACTTT. Variable domain in full (rest from reference TRBV5-1 and TRBJ1-6): KAGVTQTPRYLIKTRGQQVTLSCSPISGHRSVSWYQQTPGQGLQFLFEYFSETQRNKGNFPGRFSGRQFSNSRSEMNVSTLELGDSALYLCASSLTTRGPDSPLHFGNGTRLTVT.

The chain links TRBV7-2 to TRBJ2-7; D remains ambiguous. CDR1 is SGHTA, CDR2 FQGNSA, per germline. Deletions cut 0 bases from V and 5 bases from J, with 8 bases between. The CDR3 has 13 residues. The CDR3 sequence: CASSLARVNEQYF. CDR3 nucleotides: TGTGCCAGCAGCTTAGCAAGGGTGAACGAGCAGTACTTC.

The chain links TRBV9 to TRBJ2-1; 10 bases line up with TRBD2. V gave up 4 bases and J gave up 5 bases; unmatched junction bases: 6. The CDR3 loop spans 15 amino acids. Per the germline V gene, CDR1 is SGDLS and CDR2 is YYNGEE. For the CDR3, the DNA is TGTGCCAGCAGCTCTCTAGCGGGGGAAAACAATGAGCAGTTCTTC. Translating it yields CASSSLAGENNEQFF.

The chain combines TRBV9 with TRBJ1-2, with a tentative D call TRBD1 (6 bases). Germline V CDR1 and CDR2: SGDLS, YYNGEE. The CDR3 consists of 13 residues. The V and J ends lost 4 bases and 6 bases respectively, with 13 bases between them. CDR3 nucleotides: TGTGCCAGCAGCCCTAGGACAGCCCATGGCTACACCTTC. Translating gives CASSPRTAHGYTF.

The V gene is TRBV7-2, the J gene TRBJ2-3, with D possibly being TRBD1 (6 bases). This CDR3 spans 17 amino acids. CDR1 is SGHTA, CDR2 FQGNSA, per germline. Deletions cut 5 bases from V and 0 bases from J, with 18 bases between. CDR3 in amino acids: CASSPGFRGSSTDTQYF. Here the CDR3 DNA reads TGTGCCAGCAGCCCAGGGTTCAGGGGATCTAGCACAGATACGCAGTATTTT.

This clone has a single count. The CDR3 sequence is CASSLVPSAVVETQYF. The CDR3 DNA sequence: TGTGCCAGCAGTTTGGTGCCCTCCGCGGTTGTAGAGACCCAGTACTTC. This chain links TRBV28 with TRBJ2-5; D remains unclear. V gave up 3 bases and J gave up 4 bases, with 18 bases separating them. Germline V gene sequence: CDR1 MDHEN, CDR2 SYDVKM. The CDR3 is 16 residues long.

The genes are TRBV7-3 and TRBJ2-3; 10 nucleotides line up with TRBD2. The CDR3 contains 17 residues. Unmatched junction bases numbered 11, after V lost 4 bases and J lost 4 bases. Germline CDR1 is SGHTA and CDR2 is FQGTGA. CDR3 nucleotide sequence: TGTGCCAGCAGCTCGCCAGCGAGCGGGGGGGCCCCAGATACGCAGTATTTT. Protein product: CASSSPASGGAPDTQYF. The whole variable domain, filled in from reference TRBV7-3 and TRBJ2-3, reads GAGVSQTPSNKVTEKGKYVELRCDPISGHTALYWYRQSLGQGPEFLIYFQGTGAADDSGLPNDRFFAVRPEGSVSTLKIQRTERGDSAVYLCASSSPASGGAPDTQYFGPGTRLTVL.

This clone was seen a handful of times. The chain combines TRBV7-8 with TRBJ2-7; D gene unclear. Trimming stripped 4 bases from V and 5 bases from J, with 15 bases between. There are 14 residues in the CDR3. Germline lookup yields CDR1 SGHVS and CDR2 FQNEAQ. The CDR3: CASSSFGPGDEQYF. The CDR3 DNA reads as TGTGCCAGCAGCTCGTTTGGGCCCGGAGACGAGCAGTACTTC.

This clone was detected only a few times. V usage is TRBV18 and J usage is TRBJ2-1; D gene unclear. This CDR3 comprises 11 residues. Germline V lookup: CDR1 KGHSH, CDR2 LQKENI. V shed 3 bases and J shed 5 bases, with 2 bases lying between them. The CDR3 sequence: CASSPHNEQFF. CDR3 in DNA: TGTGCCAGCTCACCCCACAATGAGCAGTTCTTC.